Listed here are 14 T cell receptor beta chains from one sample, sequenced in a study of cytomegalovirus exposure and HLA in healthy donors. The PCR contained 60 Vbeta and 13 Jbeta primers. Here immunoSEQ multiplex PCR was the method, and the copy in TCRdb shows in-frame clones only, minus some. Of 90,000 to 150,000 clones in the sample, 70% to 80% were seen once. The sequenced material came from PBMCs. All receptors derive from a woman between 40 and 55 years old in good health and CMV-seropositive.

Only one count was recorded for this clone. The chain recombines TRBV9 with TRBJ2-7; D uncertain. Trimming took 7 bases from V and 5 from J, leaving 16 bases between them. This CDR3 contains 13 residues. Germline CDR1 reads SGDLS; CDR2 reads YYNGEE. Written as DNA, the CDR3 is TGTGCCAGCTCGGCAGGAATGAAGGACGAGCAGTACTTC. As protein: CASSAGMKDEQYF.

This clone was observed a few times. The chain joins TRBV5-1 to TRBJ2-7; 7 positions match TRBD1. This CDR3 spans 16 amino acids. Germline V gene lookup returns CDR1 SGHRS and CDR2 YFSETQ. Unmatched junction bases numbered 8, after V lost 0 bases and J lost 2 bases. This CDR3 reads CASSLGNLQGTYEQYF. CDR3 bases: TGCGCCAGCAGCTTGGGAAACTTACAGGGGACCTACGAGCAGTACTTC.

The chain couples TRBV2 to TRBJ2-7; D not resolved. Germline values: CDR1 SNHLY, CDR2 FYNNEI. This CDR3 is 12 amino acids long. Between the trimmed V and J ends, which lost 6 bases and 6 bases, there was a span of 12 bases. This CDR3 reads CASRHYRGEQYF. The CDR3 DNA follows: TGTGCCAGCAGACATTACCGTGGCGAGCAGTACTTC.

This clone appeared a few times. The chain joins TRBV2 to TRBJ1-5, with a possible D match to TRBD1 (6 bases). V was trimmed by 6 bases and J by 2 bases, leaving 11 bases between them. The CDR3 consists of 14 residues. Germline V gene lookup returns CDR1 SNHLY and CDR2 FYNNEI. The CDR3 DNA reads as TGTGCCAGCAGCGCAAGACAGGGCAATCAGCCCCAGCATTTT. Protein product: CASSARQGNQPQHF.

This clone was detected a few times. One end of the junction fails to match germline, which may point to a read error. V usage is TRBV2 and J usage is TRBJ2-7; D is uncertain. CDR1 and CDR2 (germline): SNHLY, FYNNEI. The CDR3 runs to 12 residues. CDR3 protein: CASRDYRVPVDF. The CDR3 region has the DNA TGTGCCAGCAGGGATTACCGGGTCCCTGTTGACTTC.

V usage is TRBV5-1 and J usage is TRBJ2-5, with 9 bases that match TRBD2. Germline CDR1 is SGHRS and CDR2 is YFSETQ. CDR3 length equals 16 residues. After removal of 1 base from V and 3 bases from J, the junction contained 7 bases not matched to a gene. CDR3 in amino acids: CASSLSRAGGKETQYF. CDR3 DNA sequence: TGCGCCAGCAGCTTGAGTCGAGCGGGGGGTAAAGAGACCCAGTACTTC.

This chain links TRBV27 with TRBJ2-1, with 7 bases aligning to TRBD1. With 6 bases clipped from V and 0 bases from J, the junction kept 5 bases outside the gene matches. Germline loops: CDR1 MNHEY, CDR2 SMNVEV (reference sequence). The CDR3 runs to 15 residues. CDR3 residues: CASSPRQGSYNEQFF. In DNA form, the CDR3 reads TGTGCCAGCAGCCCCCGACAGGGCTCCTACAATGAGCAGTTCTTC.

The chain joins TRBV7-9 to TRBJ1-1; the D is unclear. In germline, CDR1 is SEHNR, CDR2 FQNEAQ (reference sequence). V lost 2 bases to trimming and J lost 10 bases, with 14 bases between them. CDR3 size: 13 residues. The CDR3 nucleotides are TGTGCCAGCAGCTTAACAGTCGGGAGCGGAGCTTTCTTT. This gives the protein CASSLTVGSGAFF. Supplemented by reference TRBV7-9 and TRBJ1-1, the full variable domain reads DTGVSQNPRHKITKRGQNVTFRCDPISEHNRLYWYRQTLGQGPEFLTYFQNEAQLEKSRLLSDRFSAERPKGSFSTLEIQRTEQGDSAMYLCASSLTVGSGAFFGQGTRLTVV.

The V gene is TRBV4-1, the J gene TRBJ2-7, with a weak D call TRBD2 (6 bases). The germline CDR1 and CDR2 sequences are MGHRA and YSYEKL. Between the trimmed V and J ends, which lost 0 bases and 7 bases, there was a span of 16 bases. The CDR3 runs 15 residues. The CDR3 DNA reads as TGCGCCAGCAGCCAAGATGCGGGGACCTGGGGGGAGCAGTACTTC. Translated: CASSQDAGTWGEQYF.

The CDR3 DNA reads TGTGCCAGCAGGGACAGGGGTGGAAATGAAAAACTGTTTTTT. The encoded protein is CASRDRGGNEKLFF. V gene TRBV2 combines with J gene TRBJ1-4; 9 bases align to TRBD1. Germline V CDR1 and CDR2: SNHLY, FYNNEI. V shed 6 bases, J shed 5 bases, and the junction held 4 bases outside the gene matches. The CDR3 sequence is 14 residues long. Looking up the rest from reference TRBV2 and TRBJ1-4 gives the full variable domain: EPEVTQTPSHQVTQMGQEVILRCVPISNHLYFYWYRQILGQKVEFLVSFYNNEISEKSEIFDDQFSVERPDGSNFTLKIRSTKLEDSAMYFCASRDRGGNEKLFFGSGTQLSVL.

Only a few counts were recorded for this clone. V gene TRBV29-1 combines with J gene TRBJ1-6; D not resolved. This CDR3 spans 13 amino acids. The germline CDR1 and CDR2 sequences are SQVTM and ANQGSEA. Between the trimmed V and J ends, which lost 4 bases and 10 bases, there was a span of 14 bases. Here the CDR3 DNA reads TGCAGCGTTGTAGAGGCGGGCAACTCACCCCTCCACTTT. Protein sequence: CSVVEAGNSPLHF.

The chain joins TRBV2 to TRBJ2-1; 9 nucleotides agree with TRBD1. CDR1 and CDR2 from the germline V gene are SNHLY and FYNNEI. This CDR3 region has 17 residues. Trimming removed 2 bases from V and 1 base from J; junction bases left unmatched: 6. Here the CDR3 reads CASSEPRGQGSYNEQFF. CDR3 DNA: TGTGCCAGCAGTGAACCAAGGGGACAGGGTTCCTACAATGAGCAGTTCTTC.

DNA of the CDR3: TGCAGCGTTGGGACTAGGGTCCACCGGCCCAAAAACATTCAGTACTTC. It specifies CSVGTRVHRPKNIQYF. The V call is TRBV29-1, the J call TRBJ2-4, with TRBD2 matching 7 bases. The CDR3 sequence is 16 residues long. J gave up 2 bases and V 4 bases, and 11 bases lay outside the gene matches. Looked up from germline, CDR1 is SQVTM and CDR2 is ANQGSEA.

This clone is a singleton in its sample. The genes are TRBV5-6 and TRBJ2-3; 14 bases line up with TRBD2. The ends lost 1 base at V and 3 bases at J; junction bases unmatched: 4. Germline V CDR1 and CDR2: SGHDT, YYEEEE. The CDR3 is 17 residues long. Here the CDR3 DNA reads TGTGCCAGCAGCTTGAGACTAGCGGGGGGGCATACAGATACGCAGTATTTT. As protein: CASSLRLAGGHTDTQYF.